The 31 T cell receptor beta chains below were found in one sample sequenced in a study of T cell responses to AZD1222 COVID-19 vaccine. Measured with immunoSEQ multiplex PCR; TCRdb has only the in-frame clones, and not every one. Among 95,000 to 150,000 clones listed, 80% to 95% were seen once. Sequenced here: peripheral blood, sampled 28 days after the second AZD1222 dose. These receptors were obtained from an adult who received the AZD1222 COVID-19 vaccine.

The chain links TRBV20-1 to TRBJ1-2; no firm D call. CDR3 length: 11 residues. Trimming removed 6 bases at V and 0 bases at J, with 5 bases between. Germline values: CDR1 DFQATT, CDR2 SNEGSKA (reference sequence). CDR3: CSANSNYGYTF. The CDR3 bases are TGCAGTGCCAATTCTAACTATGGCTACACCTTC.

The rearrangement uses TRBV7-2 and TRBJ1-5; D possibly corresponds to TRBD1 (5 bases). The V gene's germline CDR1 is SGHTA and CDR2 FQGNSA. Trimming pared 1 base from V and 5 bases from J, leaving 12 bases between. This CDR3 comprises 15 residues. The CDR3 reads CASSLESGWYQPQHF. The CDR3 DNA reads as TGTGCCAGCAGCTTAGAGTCAGGGTGGTATCAGCCCCAGCATTTT.

The chain uses TRBV6-5 and TRBJ1-1, with unresolved D. Trimming took 8 bases from V and 1 from J, leaving 5 bases between them. Per the germline V gene, CDR1 is MNHEY and CDR2 is SVGAGI. The CDR3 extends over 11 amino acids. CDR3 loop: CASVGNTEAFF. DNA of the CDR3: TGTGCCAGCGTAGGGAACACTGAAGCTTTCTTT.

The chain is built from TRBV28 and TRBJ1-1; D remains ambiguous. The germline V gene has CDR1 MDHEN and CDR2 SYDVKM. The CDR3 is made up of 12 amino acids. V was trimmed by 9 bases and J by 4 bases, leaving 12 bases between them. CDR3 in DNA: TGTGCCAGTACCAGTTTAGGCACTGAAGCTTTCTTT. Translated: CASTSLGTEAFF.

The chain links TRBV5-5 to TRBJ2-1; tentatively, D is TRBD2 (6 bases). The CDR3 totals 14 residues. Per the germline V gene, CDR1 is SGHKS and CDR2 is YYEKEE (reference sequence). V gave up 1 base and J gave up 6 bases, with 11 bases separating them. CDR3 nucleotide sequence: TGTGCCAGCAGCTTGCGGGAGCAAGGCAATGAGCAGTTCTTC. Its protein product is CASSLREQGNEQFF.

V and J are TRBV7-9 and TRBJ1-1; 8 nucleotides line up with TRBD1. Unmatched junction bases numbered 5, after V lost 5 bases and J lost 0 bases. This CDR3 has 15 amino acids. Germline CDR1 reads SEHNR; CDR2 reads FQNEAQ (reference sequence). The CDR3 region is CASSKRQGLNTEAFF. The CDR3 DNA reads TGTGCCAGCAGCAAACGACAGGGGTTGAACACTGAAGCTTTCTTT.

The DNA for the CDR3 is TGTGCCAGCAGTGAGGACAGGCCCTACGAGCAGTACTTC. Translated, it gives CASSEDRPYEQYF. This chain connects TRBV2 to TRBJ2-7; 7 nucleotides match TRBD1. CDR1 SNHLY and CDR2 FYNNEI come from the germline V gene. This CDR3 has 13 amino acids. Trimming at V came to 3 bases and at J to 2 bases, leaving 1 base not matched to a gene.

The chain uses TRBV5-1 and TRBJ2-1; 8 nucleotides agree with TRBD2. Germline V gives CDR1 SGHRS, CDR2 YFSETQ. J was trimmed by 1 base and V by 4 bases; bases with no gene match: 7. The CDR3 is 16 amino acids. This CDR3 reads CASSLMAGGSYNEQFF. CDR3 coding DNA: TGCGCCAGCAGCCTGATGGCGGGGGGTTCCTACAATGAGCAGTTCTTC.

The chain recombines TRBV5-1 with TRBJ2-3, with TRBD1 identical over 7 bases. The CDR3 length is 17 residues. The germline gives CDR1 SGHRS, CDR2 YFSETQ. The V and J ends lost 4 bases and 1 base, in that order; junction bases with no gene match: 12. This CDR3 is CASSPAERGPRTDTQYF. Written as DNA, the CDR3 is TGCGCCAGCAGCCCGGCCGAGAGGGGGCCCCGCACAGATACGCAGTATTTT.

This clone was counted once. The CDR3 is CASSLGLGNQPQHF. The CDR3 region has the DNA TGTGCCAGCAGCTTGGGACTGGGCAATCAGCCCCAGCATTTT. The J gene is TRBJ1-5, the V gene TRBV7-9, with a possible D match to TRBD1 (5 bases). CDR1 is SEHNR, CDR2 FQNEAQ, per germline (reference sequence). V gave up 3 bases and J gave up 2 bases, with 8 bases separating them. CDR3 size: 14 residues.

The rearrangement links TRBV27 to TRBJ1-2; TRBD1 agrees at 11 bases. V trimming: 4 bases; J trimming: 7 bases; junction bases outside the gene matches: 8. The CDR3 runs to 15 residues. The germline CDR1 and CDR2 sequences are MNHEY and SMNVEV (reference sequence). CDR3 nucleotides: TGTGCCAGCAGTTCCCCAGGACAGGGGGCGCTTGGCTACACCTTC. It translates to CASSSPGQGALGYTF.

The rearrangement joins TRBV27 to TRBJ2-2, with D possibly TRBD2 on 6 matching bases. The CDR3 has 15 residues. Germline values: CDR1 MNHEY, CDR2 SMNVEV (reference sequence). Trimming pared 4 bases from V and 5 bases from J, leaving 14 bases between. The CDR3 reads CASSSIFGRTGELFF. As DNA, the CDR3 is TGTGCCAGCAGTTCGATCTTCGGGAGAACCGGGGAGCTGTTTTTT.

The chain recombines TRBV7-9 with TRBJ1-2, with TRBD1 as a possible D gene (5 bases). Trimming stripped 7 bases from V and 1 base from J, with 19 bases between. Germline V lookup: CDR1 SEHNR, CDR2 FQNEAQ (reference sequence). This CDR3 contains 16 residues. The DNA for the CDR3 is TGTGCCAGCACCAAAATTCCGACAGATATTAACTATGGCTACACCTTC. Translation: CASTKIPTDINYGYTF.

The chain links TRBV28 to TRBJ2-5; 8 bases fit TRBD1. The V gene end was trimmed by 6 bases and the J gene end by 5 bases; junction bases not matched to a gene: 8. From germline, CDR1 is MDHEN and CDR2 SYDVKM. This CDR3 has 14 amino acids. The CDR3 DNA is TGTGCCAGCAGCGAGACAGGGGCTCGGGAGACCCAGTACTTC. Its translation: CASSETGARETQYF.

J is TRBJ2-1 and V is TRBV5-6, with 7 nucleotides matching TRBD2. The CDR3 is made up of 13 amino acids. The V and J ends lost 4 bases and 9 bases, in that order; junction bases with no gene match: 7. From germline, CDR1 is SGHDT and CDR2 YYEEEE. Here the CDR3 reads CASSLPLALEQFF. The CDR3 region has the DNA TGTGCCAGCAGCCTACCACTAGCGCTTGAGCAGTTCTTC.

V and J are TRBV10-3 and TRBJ2-2; no reliable D call. The V gene lost 10 bases and the J gene lost 3 bases, with 15 bases spanning the gap. CDR1 and CDR2 (germline): ENHRY, SYGVKD. This CDR3 is built from 14 residues. The CDR3 region is CATLPGSYTGELFF. The CDR3 bases are TGTGCCACCCTACCTGGCTCTTACACCGGGGAGCTGTTTTTT.

The table lists this clone with a few counts. This chain links TRBV6-5 with TRBJ1-1; D unclear. Germline V CDR1 and CDR2: MNHEY, SVGAGI. With 6 bases removed from V and 1 base from J, the gap between germline ends came to 9 bases. The CDR3 runs 13 residues. CDR3 DNA: TGTGCCAGCAGCCAGAGCGAGAACACTGAAGCTTTCTTT. It is translated as CASSQSENTEAFF.

V and J are TRBV2 and TRBJ1-2; D is uncertain. The CDR3 has 15 residues. CDR1 and CDR2 (germline): SNHLY, FYNNEI. Trimming took 0 bases from V and 2 from J, leaving 10 bases between them. DNA of the CDR3: TGTGCCAGCAGTGAAGCGATGAGGGTAAACTATGGCTACACCTTC. Its translation is CASSEAMRVNYGYTF.

This clone was seen a single time. Other DNA sequences from this sample encode an identical CDR3 as well. This chain connects TRBV28 to TRBJ2-7; weak D call: TRBD2 (5 bases). This CDR3 spans 12 amino acids. CDR1 MDHEN and CDR2 SYDVKM come from the germline V gene. Trimming removed 6 bases from V and 2 bases from J, with 8 bases in between. In DNA, the CDR3 is TGTGCCAGCAGGACCGGGACCTACGAGCAGTACTTC. It encodes CASRTGTYEQYF.

The chain recombines TRBV7-9 with TRBJ1-2; D call uncertain. The CDR3 loop spans 13 amino acids. Germline CDR1 reads SEHNR; CDR2 reads FQNEAQ (reference sequence). V shed 5 bases and J shed 8 bases, with 15 bases lying between them. This CDR3 reads CASSPRGMGGYTF. DNA of the CDR3: TGTGCCAGCAGCCCCCGGGGAATGGGGGGCTACACCTTC.

The DNA for the CDR3 is TGTGCCAGCAGGGTGAGCGGGAGGGTTTCCTACGAGCAGTACTTC. Translating gives CASRVSGRVSYEQYF. V gene TRBV28 combines with J gene TRBJ2-7; 10 bases line up with TRBD2. V was clipped by 6 bases and J by 1 base; unmatched bases: 6. The CDR3 length is 15 residues. CDR1 is MDHEN, CDR2 SYDVKM, per germline.

This chain links TRBV5-1 with TRBJ2-7, with D hard to call. With 0 bases removed from V and 3 bases from J, the gap between germline ends came to 7 bases. Germline V gene lookup returns CDR1 SGHRS and CDR2 YFSETQ. This CDR3 comprises 13 residues. The CDR3 loop is CASSLGLNYEQYF. CDR3 nucleotides: TGCGCCAGCAGCTTGGGTCTGAACTACGAGCAGTACTTC.

V and J are TRBV24-1 and TRBJ1-5, with a weak D call TRBD1 (6 bases). CDR1 and CDR2 (germline): KGHDR, SFDVKD. V was pared by 2 bases and J by 5 bases, with 12 bases between. The CDR3 length is 15 residues. The DNA of the CDR3 is TGTGCCACCAGTGATTCAGGGGCCTGGGATCAGCCCCAGCATTTT. Amino acid sequence: CATSDSGAWDQPQHF.

The V gene is TRBV12-3 or TRBV12-4, the J gene TRBJ2-5; TRBD1 or TRBD2 may be the D gene (6 bases each). CDR3 size: 13 residues. With 6 bases removed from V and 5 bases from J, the gap between germline ends came to 13 bases. CDR3 region: CASSETGRETQYF. The DNA for the CDR3 is TGTGCCAGCAGCGAAACAGGGAGGGAGACCCAGTACTTC.

This clone is a singleton in its sample. The chain carries TRBV12-3 or TRBV12-4 and TRBJ1-3; D unclear. The V gene lost 3 bases and the J gene lost 4 bases, with 7 bases spanning the gap. CDR3 length equals 13 residues. CDR3 sequence (DNA): TGTGCCAGCAGTTTGGCCTCGGGAAACACCATATATTTT. Protein product: CASSLASGNTIYF.

V usage is TRBV11-2 and J usage is TRBJ2-3; no clear D. CDR1 SGHAT and CDR2 FQNNGV come from the germline V gene. The CDR3 loop spans 16 amino acids. V dropped 5 bases and J dropped 5 bases, with 20 bases sitting between them. CDR3 coding DNA: TGTGCCAGCAGCCACCGACTCAACCCAAGGGAAGATACGCAGTATTTT. It translates to CASSHRLNPREDTQYF. Full variable domain (remainder filled in from reference TRBV11-2 and TRBJ2-3): EAGVAQSPRYKIIEKRQSVAFWCNPISGHATLYWYQQILGQGPKLLIQFQNNGVVDDSQLPKDRFSAERLKGVDSTLKIQPAKLEDSAVYLCASSHRLNPREDTQYFGPGTRLTVL.

This CDR3 reads CASNRNTGELFF. The DNA of the CDR3 is TGTGCCAGTAACCGGAACACCGGGGAGCTGTTTTTT. This sequence joins TRBV19 and TRBJ2-2; D remains unclear. The ends were cut back, 7 bases at V and 1 base at J, with 4 bases in the middle. Germline values: CDR1 LNHDA, CDR2 SQIVND (reference sequence). CDR3 length: 12 amino acids.

This sequence joins TRBV6-2 or TRBV6-3 and TRBJ1-5; D may be TRBD1 (5 bases). Trimming took off 5 bases at V and 0 bases at J, with 23 bases between the two ends. Germline V gene lookup returns CDR1 MNHEY and CDR2 SVGEGT. The CDR3 runs to 19 residues. The CDR3 spells CASSHRPGPSVYSNQPQHF. The CDR3 bases are TGTGCCAGCAGTCACAGGCCGGGCCCTTCCGTTTATAGCAATCAGCCCCAGCATTTT.

The J gene is TRBJ2-5, the V gene TRBV3-1 (or the pseudogene TRBV3-2); 11 nucleotides line up with TRBD2. The CDR3 has 16 residues. V lost 4 bases and J lost 0; bases outside the gene matches: 4. Germline V lookup: CDR1 LGHDT, CDR2 YNNKEL (reference sequence). The CDR3 DNA reads TGTGCCAGCAGCCCGGGACTAGCGGCTAACCAAGAGACCCAGTACTTC. Translated: CASSPGLAANQETQYF.

This clone is a singleton in its sample. Germline and junction disagree at one end, which may indicate a read error. V usage is TRBV28 and J usage is TRBJ1-5; no clear D gene. This CDR3 contains 14 residues. Looked up from germline, CDR1 is MDHEN and CDR2 is SYDVKM. In nucleotides, the CDR3 is TGTGCTAGCAGTCCCCCGCCCCGGGGTCAGCCCCAGCATTTT. Translated: CASSPPPRGQPQHF.

This clone was recorded only once. In DNA, the CDR3 is TGTGCCAGCTCTGTCTTCGGGTACAGGGGTAATTCACCCCTCCACTTT. Amino acids: CASSVFGYRGNSPLHF. V and J are TRBV2 and TRBJ1-6; 7 positions match TRBD1. The CDR3 sequence is 16 residues long. V was clipped by 8 bases and J by 6 bases; unmatched bases: 13. CDR1 is SNHLY and CDR2 is FYNNEI in the germline V gene.